This T cell receptor beta chain emerged from a study of blood T cells in healthy people across ages. The study, taken as a whole, reports: Unsorted PBMCs prevented conclusive naive versus antigen-experienced comparison. Long-lived donors had more naive CD4+ cells and higher diversity than aged donors. Underestimates were what the diversity estimates from one million T cells were considered to be.

As for this clonotype: Its antigen is not identified.

A J-beta primer mix and a sample-barcoded 5' primer were used in a second PCR of about 7 to 12 cycles. Every cDNA molecule bore a tag from a template-switch adaptor containing 12 random nucleotides. From the 5' RACE reads, TCRdb called clonotypes with MiXCR, one entry per CDR3 protein. The top ten clones hold under 4% of a sample with hundreds of thousands of distinct CDR3 sequences, approximately 21% of them seen once. Germline CDR1 SQVTM, CDR2 ANQGSEA. V trimming: 6 bases; J trimming: 2 bases; junction bases outside the gene matches: 20. The CDR3 spans 18 residues. The receptor's source is an older man in good health. The rearrangement uses TRBV29-1 and TRBJ2-5; 8 positions match TRBD2. The specimen sequenced was blood. The CDR3 DNA reads as TGCAGCGTAGCAGGGACTAGTTTAGCTTACGTGGAACAAGAGACCCAGTACTTC. Its translation is CSVAGTSLAYVEQETQYF.